Presented here are 26 T cell receptor beta chains from one specimen sequenced in a study of blood T cells in healthy people across ages. Primed by a sample-barcoded 5' primer and a J-beta primer mix, a second PCR proceeded for roughly 7 to 11 cycles. TCRdb passed the 5' RACE reads through MiXCR, listing each CDR3 protein once. The sample shows about a million distinct CDR3 sequences, around two fifths of them seen only once. Sample: blood. Receptor source: a young man in good health.

The chain combines TRBV27 with TRBJ2-3; unclear D gene. Germline V gives CDR1 MNHEY, CDR2 SMNVEV (reference sequence). CDR3 size: 16 residues. Trimming took off 0 bases at V and 0 bases at J, with 10 bases between the two ends. CDR3 DNA: TGTGCCAGCAGTTTATCGGCGTCCGCTAGCACAGATACGCAGTATTTT. It is translated as CASSLSASASTDTQYF.

In this sample, this clonotype turned up a few times. This chain connects TRBV10-2 to TRBJ1-6; no clear D. This CDR3 contains 15 residues. V gave up 6 bases and J gave up 10 bases, with 19 bases separating them. Germline values: CDR1 WSHSY, CDR2 SAAADI. This chain's CDR3 is CASRKSGAFMSPLHF. CDR3 sequence (DNA): TGCGCCAGCAGAAAGTCAGGTGCCTTCATGTCACCCCTCCACTTT.

A word on this clonotype: This may stem from a read error, because a much larger clone lies one nucleotide away. The chain joins TRBV28 to TRBJ1-1; D remains unclear. This CDR3 is built from 11 residues. Germline loops: CDR1 MDHEN, CDR2 SYDVKM. The CDR3 spells CAISANTEAFF. CDR3 DNA sequence: TGTGCCATCAGTGCTAACACTGAAGCTTTCTTT.

The chain employs TRBV9 and TRBJ2-5; D remains unclear. CDR3 length: 14 residues. Germline lookup yields CDR1 SGDLS and CDR2 YYNGEE. The V gene lost 0 bases and the J gene lost 2 bases, with 8 bases spanning the gap. CDR3 sequence: CASSVVERQETQYF. The CDR3 nucleotides are TGTGCCAGCAGCGTAGTCGAGAGGCAAGAGACCCAGTACTTC.

CDR3 sequence reads: CASSVASGASTYEQYF. The CDR3 DNA follows: TGTGCCAGCAGCGTAGCTAGCGGGGCATCTACCTACGAGCAGTACTTC. This chain joins TRBV9 and TRBJ2-7, with TRBD2 matching over 9 bases. This CDR3 spans 16 amino acids. V lost 0 bases to trimming and J lost 2 bases; unmatched junction nucleotides: 6. CDR1 is SGDLS, CDR2 YYNGEE, per germline. The whole variable domain, filled in from reference TRBV9 and TRBJ2-7, reads DSGVTQTPKHLITATGQRVTLRCSPRSGDLSVYWYQQSLDQGLQFLIQYYNGEERAKGNILERFSAQQFPDLHSELNLSSLELGDSALYFCASSVASGASTYEQYFGPGTRLTVT.

The V gene is TRBV29-1, the J gene TRBJ1-3; 7 nucleotides agree with TRBD1. The germline gives CDR1 SQVTM, CDR2 ANQGSEA. The V gene end was trimmed by 6 bases and the J gene end by 2 bases; junction bases not matched to a gene: 4. There are 13 residues in the CDR3. This CDR3 reads CSVAGGAGNTIYF. The CDR3 bases are TGCAGCGTCGCAGGGGGTGCTGGAAACACCATATATTTT.

The chain recombines TRBV20-1 with TRBJ2-5; D is unclear. CDR3 length: 15 amino acids. The germline V and J ends were trimmed by 0 bases and 4 bases, with 15 bases remaining between them. From germline, CDR1 is DFQATT and CDR2 SNEGSKA (reference sequence). The CDR3 DNA reads as TGCAGTGCTAGAGATCTCGGCTTGCCAGGAGAGACCCAGTACTTC. Protein product: CSARDLGLPGETQYF.

This clonotype occurred a few times. V is TRBV20-1 and J is TRBJ1-1; 9 nucleotides match TRBD1. With 6 bases clipped from V and 6 bases from J, the junction kept 8 bases outside the gene matches. Germline V gene sequence: CDR1 DFQATT, CDR2 SNEGSKA (reference sequence). The CDR3 runs 13 residues. CDR3 DNA sequence: TGCAGTGCCCGAGGACAGGGGAGGGCTGAAGCTTTCTTT. It specifies CSARGQGRAEAFF.

This clonotype was found once. The chain has TRBV25-1 and TRBJ2-2, with 8 nucleotides matching TRBD1. This CDR3 comprises 18 residues. V was clipped by 5 bases and J by 2 bases; unmatched bases: 13. Germline CDR1 MGHDK, CDR2 SYGVNS. CDR3: CASSPLPARGPNTGELFF. CDR3 DNA: TGTGCCAGCAGTCCCCTCCCGGCCAGGGGGCCTAACACCGGGGAGCTGTTTTTT.

On this clonotype itself: The junction and the germline gene differ at one end; a read error may be behind it. The chain combines TRBV9 with TRBJ1-4, with D hard to call. Per the germline V gene, CDR1 is SGDLS and CDR2 is YYNGEE. This CDR3 is built from 15 residues. The CDR3, as DNA: TGTGCCTGCAGCGTAGGAGGGAACACTAATGAAAAACTGTTTTTT. This encodes CACSVGGNTNEKLFF.

This clonotype was detected a few times. This rearrangement joins TRBV12-3 or TRBV12-4 to TRBJ1-4; D uncertain. The CDR3 runs 14 residues. Trimming took 5 bases from V and 2 from J, leaving 9 bases between them. CDR3 coding DNA: TGTGCCAGCAGTATGACAAATACTAATGAAAAACTGTTTTTT. Translating gives CASSMTNTNEKLFF.

This clonotype has just a few counts. The chain recombines TRBV4-3 with TRBJ1-4; weak D call: TRBD1 (6 bases). In germline, CDR1 is LGHNA, CDR2 YSLEER. The CDR3 spans 14 residues. Trimming left V 0 bases short and J 8 bases short, with 10 bases between. The CDR3 DNA sequence: TGCGCCAGCAGCCAAGATAGGACAGAGGAAAAACTGTTTTTT. Encoded protein: CASSQDRTEEKLFF.

This chain uses TRBV28 with TRBJ1-2, with D perhaps matching TRBD1 (6 bases). Germline lookup yields CDR1 MDHEN and CDR2 SYDVKM. The ends were cut back, 3 bases at V and 6 bases at J, with 11 bases in the middle. This CDR3 comprises 13 residues. In DNA, the CDR3 is TGTGCCAGCAGTTTTTCACAGGGAAATGGCTACACCTTC. Its protein is CASSFSQGNGYTF.

The gene calls are TRBV3-1 and TRBJ2-1; TRBD1 is a possible D gene (5 bases). This CDR3 has 16 amino acids. The germline V and J ends were trimmed by 2 bases and 4 bases, with 15 bases remaining between them. Looked up from germline, CDR1 is LGHDT and CDR2 is YNNKEL (reference sequence). CDR3 sequence: CASSQRIDSEYNEQFF. CDR3 in DNA: TGTGCCAGCAGCCAAAGGATCGACAGCGAATACAATGAGCAGTTCTTC.

Worth noting for this clonotype: This may stem from a read error, because a much larger clone lies one nucleotide away. V is TRBV9 and J is TRBJ2-3; D not resolved. Germline-derived CDR1 and CDR2 are SGDLS and YYNGEE. The CDR3 runs to 13 residues. CDR3 loop: CAGSVTPTDTQYF. Written as DNA, the CDR3 is TGTGCCGGCAGCGTAACCCCAACAGATACGCAGTATTTT.

This clonotype turned up a few times. This rearrangement joins TRBV9 to TRBJ2-3, with D perhaps TRBD2 (6 bases). The CDR3 is 15 residues long. Germline V gene lookup returns CDR1 SGDLS and CDR2 YYNGEE. Trimming cost V 1 base and J 2 bases, with 11 bases left between them. For the CDR3, the DNA is TGTGCCAGCAGCGTATCGGAGGGGTTCACAGATACGCAGTATTTT. Translation: CASSVSEGFTDTQYF. Combining the CDR3 with reference TRBV9 and TRBJ2-3 gives the whole variable domain DSGVTQTPKHLITATGQRVTLRCSPRSGDLSVYWYQQSLDQGLQFLIQYYNGEERAKGNILERFSAQQFPDLHSELNLSSLELGDSALYFCASSVSEGFTDTQYFGPGTRLTVL.

This clonotype was recorded a few times. The chain's CDR3 is CASSQSDREETQYF. The CDR3 DNA is TGCGCCAGCAGCCAATCCGACAGGGAAGAGACCCAGTACTTC. The V and J genes are TRBV5-1 and TRBJ2-5; 7 bases line up with TRBD1. Trimming removed 4 bases from V and 3 bases from J; junction bases left unmatched: 6. Germline values: CDR1 SGHRS, CDR2 YFSETQ. The CDR3 contains 14 residues. The variable domain in full, completed from reference TRBV5-1 and TRBJ2-5, reads KAGVTQTPRYLIKTRGQQVTLSCSPISGHRSVSWYQQTPGQGLQFLFEYFSETQRNKGNFPGRFSGRQFSNSRSEMNVSTLELGDSALYLCASSQSDREETQYFGPGTRLLVL.

This clonotype was counted a few times. The rearrangement links TRBV20-1 to TRBJ1-1; D remains ambiguous. The CDR3 consists of 13 residues. Per the germline V gene, CDR1 is DFQATT and CDR2 is SNEGSKA (reference sequence). The CDR3 region has the DNA TGCAGCGCGGAGAAGGACCAGAACACTGAAGCTTTCTTT. Translation gives CSAEKDQNTEAFF.

There are a few counts of this clonotype. The chain uses TRBV6-1 and TRBJ1-4; TRBD1 is a possible D gene (5 bases). V was trimmed by 4 bases and J by 0 bases, leaving 12 bases between them. Germline V lookup: CDR1 MNHNS, CDR2 SASEGT. The CDR3 has 16 residues. The CDR3 nucleotides are TGTGCCAGCAGTGTGCGACAGACGGCAACTAATGAAAAACTGTTTTTT. Its translation: CASSVRQTATNEKLFF.

This clonotype was counted only a few times. This chain joins TRBV27 and TRBJ2-3, with TRBD1 identical over 7 bases. Germline-derived CDR1 and CDR2 are MNHEY and SMNVEV (reference sequence). This CDR3 has 13 residues. The junction had 7 bases not matched to a gene; V was cut back by 4 bases and J by 9 bases. CDR3 nucleotide sequence: TGTGCCAGCAGTTCGCAGACAGGGCGAACGCAGTATTTT. Amino acid sequence: CASSSQTGRTQYF.

A few counts support this clonotype. This rearrangement joins TRBV4-3 to TRBJ2-1, with 8 nucleotides matching TRBD2. This CDR3 contains 14 residues. Germline V gives CDR1 LGHNA, CDR2 YSLEER. Trimming cost V 4 bases and J 9 bases; bases outside gene matches: 8. The CDR3 nucleotides are TGCGCCAGCAGCCCCGGGGTAGCGGGATCTGAGCAGTTCTTC. Amino acids: CASSPGVAGSEQFF.

This clonotype came up a few times. The chain uses TRBV9 and TRBJ1-1; D unclear. Trimming pared 0 bases from V and 5 bases from J, leaving 11 bases between. The CDR3 totals 14 residues. Germline values: CDR1 SGDLS, CDR2 YYNGEE. The CDR3 sequence: CASSVGGEGTEAFF. DNA for the CDR3: TGTGCCAGCAGCGTAGGCGGGGAAGGGACTGAAGCTTTCTTT.

The chain couples TRBV19 to TRBJ2-5; no clear D gene. This CDR3 has 14 amino acids. CDR1 and CDR2 (germline): LNHDA, SQIVND (reference sequence). V lost 9 bases to trimming and J lost 5 bases, with 19 bases between them. The CDR3 DNA reads TGTGCCAGCAAAACCTTCGACGGTGAGGAGACCCAGTACTTC. Protein sequence: CASKTFDGEETQYF.

In DNA, the CDR3 is TGCAGTGCTCCCGGGTCCCACAGTGAGCAGTTCTTC. Its protein product is CSAPGSHSEQFF. The chain recombines TRBV20-1 with TRBJ2-1; no clear D. The CDR3 sequence is 12 residues long. V lost 5 bases and J 9 bases, leaving 14 bases between the germline ends. Germline V gene sequence: CDR1 DFQATT, CDR2 SNEGSKA (reference sequence).

The chain uses TRBV20-1 and TRBJ2-1, with D perhaps TRBD1 or TRBD2 (6 bases each). CDR3 length: 14 residues. The germline gives CDR1 DFQATT, CDR2 SNEGSKA (reference sequence). The CDR3 is CSVCPGASYNEQFF. As DNA, the CDR3 is TGCAGCGTATGCCCGGGGGCCTCCTACAATGAGCAGTTCTTC.

This chain joins TRBV15 and TRBJ2-4, with D maybe TRBD2 (5 bases). V was clipped by 0 bases and J by 15 bases, with 12 bases between them. The CDR3 contains 12 residues. Germline V gene data show CDR1 as LNHNV and CDR2 as YYDKDF (reference sequence). The CDR3 sequence is CATSRDRRSGYF. The CDR3 region has the DNA TGTGCCACCAGCAGAGATCGTAGAAGCGGGTACTTC.